Reported below is one T cell receptor (beta chain). Its antigen is still unknown. The sample comes from a study of shared clonotypes between healthy human individuals. Study-wide background: Researchers assigned three CD4 naive, three CD4 memory, two CD8 naive and one CD8 memory plate to each donor. Overall study results and limits: Clonotypes shared by all four sorted-subset donors had higher generation probabilities than non-shared clonotypes.

Germline CDR1 reads MNHNS; CDR2 reads SASEGT. CDR3 length: 15 residues. The V end was cut by 5 bases, the J end by 4 bases, with 14 bases between. When replicate PCRs were run on sorted subsets, they used 200 ng DNA, about 30,000 T cell genomes. The data were produced by immunoSEQ multiplex PCR, yet TCRdb's version contains in-frame clones alone and is incomplete. The sample consists of a few million clones, approximately 94% of them appearing once. Donors were Caucasian adults residing in Nashville, Tennessee, USA. The sequenced material came from naive CD4+ T cells sorted from blood. Sample subset: CD45RA+ positively selected. The V and J genes are TRBV6-1 and TRBJ2-2; tentative D call: TRBD1 (5 bases). This TCR was sampled from a man aged 18-30 years in good health. In DNA form, the CDR3 reads TGTGCCAGCAGTCCCCAGGGTGTCGGCACCGGGGAGCTGTTTTTT. As protein: CASSPQGVGTGELFF.